This T cell receptor beta chain was identified during a study of neurological immune-mediated disorders (dated by TCRdb to between 2018 and 2021). A note on the overall study: Peripheral blood TCR-beta repertoires from HTLV-I-associated myelopathy (HAM/TSP) patients, multiple sclerosis patients and healthy controls were compared by UMI-based sequencing. Alongside PBMC samples, the set of about 97 TCR-beta libraries contained longitudinal samples, technical triplicates, and paired CD4+ and CD8+ T-cell subsets that had been sorted. The cohort was made up of approximately 71 subjects, consisting of about 15 HAM/TSP patients, some 35 multiple sclerosis patients and about 20 healthy controls.

On this clonotype: It lacks a known antigen. Per-nucleotide qualities are absent, and no much larger clonotype sits a single base away.

From cysteine to phenylalanine, the CDR3 is 13 amino acids long. CDR3 DNA only is kept here, 39 bases in frame from base 1. V was cut back by 5 bases and J by 3 bases, leaving a gap of 9 bases between them. CDR1 and CDR2 (SGHVS, FNYEAQ) derive from the germline V gene. Overall study outcomes, separate from this receptor: The highest TCR clonal expansion was observed in HAM/TSP patients, whereas the lowest was observed in MS patients, even when compared with healthy controls. Expanded clones from different subjects shared no identical CDR3 amino acid sequences, which suggests that TCR-beta repertoires were private in all groups.

The healthy controls were volunteers from blood banks in Maryland, USA. Libraries from unsorted PBMCs were made from 2 million PBMCs kept in RNAlater at -80 degrees C until RNA extraction. PBMCs were separated from peripheral blood using Ficoll-Hypaque density gradient centrifugation and then cryopreserved in liquid nitrogen. cDNA was synthesized by template-switch 5'RACE using a primer with a 10-nucleotide random unique molecular identifier that tagged each TCR transcript. Every sequencing run yielded over 160 million TCR-beta sequences covering 15-18 subjects. The RNeasy kit was used for extraction of total RNA. TCR-beta VDJ regions were amplified with primers for the TCR constant region and the 5'RACE anchor, using the KAPA Real-time Library Amplification kit. A first PCR added sample indexes and Illumina adaptors, after which a second PCR increased the library yield. After Ampure bead purification, the TCR product of roughly 650 bp was size-selected on a 2% E-gel SizeSelection system. Before pooling, library quality was assessed on a Bioanalyzer, concentration was determined with Qubit, and library quantification was performed with the Kapa Library Quantification kit. An Illumina HiSeq 2500 sequenced the libraries paired-end 2 x 150 bp. To increase sequence diversity, about 25-31% phiX was spiked into each library pool. The study's own analysis went as follows. The quality-filtered reads were processed with the UMI-based MiGEC pipeline, whose error correction step removed more than 90% of the raw TCR sequences. IMGT germline references were used for alignment of VDJ genes, and clonotypes were defined by a unique CDR3 amino acid sequence together with V-J genes. Clonal expansion, Shannon diversity, and CDR3 relatedness (CalcPairwiseDistances, ClusterSamples) were evaluated with VDJtools, and phylogenetic trees were built with CLCbio workbench. Using coefficient-of-variation modelling across technical triplicates, the study counted a clone as expanded if it had at least 8 unique UMIs. TCRdb redid the processing of the public reads, applying fastp at Q25 and MiXCR, and retained in-frame beta chains. CDR3 protein sequences are deduplicated, and each keeps its most common genes and DNA. The V and J calls were not made by the authors but by TCRdb's processing. The sample records about 48,000 distinct CDR3 sequences, roughly 24% of which are singletons. Around 23% of the sample comes from the top ten.

Sequenced material: PBMCs. The chain is encoded by TRBV7-6 joined to TRBJ2-3; the D gene is not confidently resolved. The origin of this receptor is a woman between 65 and 79 years old in good health. The DNA reads as follows: TGTGCCAGCAGCCCACACGCTACAGATACGCAGTATTTT. Translated, it gives CASSPHATDTQYF. Extended through the reference TRBV7-6 and TRBJ2-3 proteins, this CDR3 yields the full variable domain: GAGVSQSPRYKVTKRGQDVALRCDPISGHVSLYWYRQALGQGPEFLTYFNYEAQQDKSGLPNDRFSAERPEGSISTLTIQRTEQRDSAMYRCASSPHATDTQYFGPGTRLTVL.